This T cell receptor (beta chain) derives from a study of T cells in Graves' hyperthyroidism and ophthalmopathy. Study at large: Peripheral blood draws took place at initial diagnosis, ahead of any treatment.

Germline assignment: CDR1 LNHNV and CDR2 YYDKDF (reference sequence). V dropped 1 base and J dropped 5 bases, with 14 bases sitting between them. The CDR3 extends over 15 amino acids. Notes on this clonotype: The antigen remains undetermined.

Each person with ophthalmopathy scored at least 3 on the Clinical Activity Score, reached NOSPECS grade 4 or higher, and had been ill under 3 months. Amplification targeted TCR beta CDR3 regions from RNA transcripts. Primed by the HTBI set, a first-round RT-PCR was run on the TCR CDR3. Using its own MiXCR run on the multiplex PCR reads, TCRdb lists one record per CDR3 protein. The table records fewer than 350,000 distinct CDR3 sequences, 18% of them present only once. General observations from the study: Before onset, by a median of about seven months, the model predicted ophthalmopathy. A model built on 13 V-J features separated ophthalmopathy from stable hyperthyroidism.

The source of this sequence is a woman aged 40 to 55 with Graves' ophthalmopathy. V gene TRBV15 combines with J gene TRBJ2-5; a possible D gene is TRBD2 (6 bases). Sequenced input: blood. The chain's CDR3 is CATSRAGEGSETQYF. CDR3 sequence (DNA): TGTGCCACCAGCAGAGCGGGAGAGGGGAGTGAGACCCAGTACTTC.